This TCR beta chain originates from a study of T cells expressing NK-cell markers (dated by TCRdb to the early 2020s). Broadly, across the study: In sorted CD3+CD56+NKG2C+, CD3+CD56+NKG2C- and CD3+CD56-NKG2C+ T-cell subsets from several donors, TCR beta-chain repertoires were profiled. Seven of the eight sequenced donors were HCMV-seropositive and one was HCMV-seronegative. Randomly selected healthy volunteers, three men and five women, were used as the eight sequenced donors. The libraries were sequenced on Illumina HiSeq 2000/2500, MiSeq or NextSeq, producing 2 x 150 bp reads. The paper as a whole reports these results and caveats: It remained unclear whether the expanded NKG2C-expressing T cell clones were specific for HCMV antigens. Those dominant clonotypes were again the most abundant among CD3+CD56-NKG2C+ cells in a few donors, at about 25-60.1%. For about 6 donors, the dominant CD3+CD56+NKG2C+ clonotypes were among the top 10 CD8+ clonotypes and accounted for roughly 1.0-8% of CD8+ T cells.

HCMV-specific IgG was detected in serum with a commercial ELISA kit to determine HCMV serostatus. Ficoll density gradient centrifugation was used to isolate peripheral blood mononuclear cells from blood. Sequencing was performed on an Illumina HiSeq 2000. TCR beta cDNA libraries were made by 5'RACE template switching that added a universal primer site and unique molecular identifiers. cDNA synthesis was primed from the TCR beta constant segment, followed by two successive PCR amplification steps. The paper's processing steps were these. Reads were demultiplexed and grouped by UMI with MIGEC, and clonotypes were assembled and quantified with MiTCR. To exclude erroneous sequences, only TCR cDNA sequences supported by at least two reads were retained. The tcR package was used for downstream repertoire analysis, with clonotypes matched between fractions based on CDR3 nucleotide sequence plus V segment. VDJmatch was used to annotate antigen specificity against VDJdb, with one amino acid substitution allowed in CDR3. TCRdb reprocessed the raw reads; every CDR3 protein sequence is a single record, and DNA is not supplied. Here the V and J calls rest on TCRdb's processing, not on the authors' analysis. The table for this sample records a few hundred thousand distinct CDR3 sequences. Approximately 1.4% of the sample is held by the ten biggest clonotypes.

Counted from cysteine to phenylalanine, this CDR3 has 16 amino acids. No DNA sequence was recorded. As encoded in the germline V gene (reference sequence), CDR1 is DFQATT while CDR2 is SNEGSKA. Comments on this clonotype: The specificity of this receptor is unknown.

Input material: blood T cells: a sorted CD56 or NKG2C T cell subset, CD4+ or CD8+ T cells, or bulk PBMC T cells (not recorded which). The chain is assembled from TRBV20-1 and TRBJ2-1; TCRdb reports TRBD2, a call that lacks DNA to check it against. The receptor was derived from a woman aged 50 to 60 in good health. Donor details come from another sample of the same person, matched by shared clones. CDR3 region: CSARATSGRVHNEQFF.